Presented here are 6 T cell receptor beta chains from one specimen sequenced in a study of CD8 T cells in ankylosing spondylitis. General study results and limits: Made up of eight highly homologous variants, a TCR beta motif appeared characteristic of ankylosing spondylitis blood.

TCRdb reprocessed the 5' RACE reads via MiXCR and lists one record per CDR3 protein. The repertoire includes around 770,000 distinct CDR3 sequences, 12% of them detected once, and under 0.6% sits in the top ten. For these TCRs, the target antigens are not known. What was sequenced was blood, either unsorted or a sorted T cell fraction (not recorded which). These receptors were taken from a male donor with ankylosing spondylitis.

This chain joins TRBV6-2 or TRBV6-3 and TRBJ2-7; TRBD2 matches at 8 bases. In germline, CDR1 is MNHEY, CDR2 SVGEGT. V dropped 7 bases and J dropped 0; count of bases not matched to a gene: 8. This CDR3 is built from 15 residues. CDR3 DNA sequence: TGTGCCAGCACCACACGGCGGGGGGACTCCTACGAGCAGTACTTC. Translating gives CASTTRRGDSYEQYF.

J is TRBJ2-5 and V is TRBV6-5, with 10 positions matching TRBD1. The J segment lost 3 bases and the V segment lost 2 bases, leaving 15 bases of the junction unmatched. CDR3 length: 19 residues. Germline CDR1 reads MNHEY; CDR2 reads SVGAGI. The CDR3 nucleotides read TGTGCCAGCAGTTACCGTGTCCCGGGACAGGGGAGGAAGGAAGAGACCCAGTACTTC. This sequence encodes CASSYRVPGQGRKEETQYF.

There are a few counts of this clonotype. Here the CDR3 reads CASSRAGTATLDTQYF. The DNA for the CDR3 is TGTGCCAGCAGCCGAGCCGGGACAGCGACACTAGATACGCAGTATTTT. The V call is TRBV7-2, the J call TRBJ2-3, with 7 positions matching TRBD1. The germline CDR1 and CDR2 sequences are SGHTA and FQGNSA. V shed 5 bases and J 5 bases; nucleotides not matched to a gene: 13. The CDR3 is 16 amino acids. Filled out from reference TRBV7-2 and TRBJ2-3, the complete variable domain reads GAGVSQSPSNKVTEKGKDVELRCDPISGHTALYWYRQSLGQGLEFLIYFQGNSAPDKSGLPSDRFSAERTGGSVSTLTIQRTQQEDSAVYLCASSRAGTATLDTQYFGPGTRLTVL.

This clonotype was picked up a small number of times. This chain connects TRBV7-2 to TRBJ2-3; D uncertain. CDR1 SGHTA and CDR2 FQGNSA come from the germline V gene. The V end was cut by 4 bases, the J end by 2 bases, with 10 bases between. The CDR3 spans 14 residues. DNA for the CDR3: TGTGCCAGCAGCTGGCTGGTCAACACAGATACGCAGTATTTT. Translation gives CASSWLVNTDTQYF.

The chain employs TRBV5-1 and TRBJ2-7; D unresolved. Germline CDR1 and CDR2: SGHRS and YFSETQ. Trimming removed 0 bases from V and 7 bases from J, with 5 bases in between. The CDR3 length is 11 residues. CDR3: CASSLDKEQYF. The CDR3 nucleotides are TGCGCCAGCAGCTTGGACAAGGAGCAGTACTTC. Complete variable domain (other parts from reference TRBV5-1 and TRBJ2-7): KAGVTQTPRYLIKTRGQQVTLSCSPISGHRSVSWYQQTPGQGLQFLFEYFSETQRNKGNFPGRFSGRQFSNSRSEMNVSTLELGDSALYLCASSLDKEQYFGPGTRLTVT.

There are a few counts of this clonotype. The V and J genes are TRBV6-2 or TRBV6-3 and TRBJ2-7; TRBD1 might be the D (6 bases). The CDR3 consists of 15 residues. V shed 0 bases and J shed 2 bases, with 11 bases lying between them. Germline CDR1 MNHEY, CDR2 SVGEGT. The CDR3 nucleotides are TGTGCCAGCAGTTACTCGTCATCAGGGGCCTACGAGCAGTACTTC. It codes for CASSYSSSGAYEQYF.